This TCR beta chain is drawn from a study of PD-1 blockade in classical Hodgkin lymphoma. General observations from the study: Later analyses included only patients treated at least 1 year post-ASCT. Newly diagnosed patients were reported to exhibit reduced baseline TCR diversity relative to healthy donors.

Points on this clone: The antigen is undetermined.

Method: immunoSEQ multiplex PCR; TCRdb's copy keeps in-frame clones and lacks some. In the table there are under 45,000 clones, 66% of which are singletons. CDR1 and CDR2 (germline): SGHTA, FQGNSA. The V segment lost 3 bases and the J segment 4 bases; nucleotides outside the gene matches: 16. The CDR3 has 18 amino acids. Documented time point: cycle 4 day 1 (C4D1), after 5 to 7 weeks of nivolumab. Brentuximab vedotin exposure varied, and every patient relapsed after autologous stem cell transplantation. The material sequenced was peripheral blood mononuclear cells (PBMCs), taken before the fourth cycle of nivolumab. The TCR originated in a human donor with classical Hodgkin lymphoma. V is TRBV7-2 and J is TRBJ2-7, with 9 bases aligning to TRBD2. CDR3 coding DNA: TGTGCCAGCAGCTTCAAAACCCCGGGGGTAGCGGGGGAGTACGAGCAGTACTTC. It codes for CASSFKTPGVAGEYEQYF.